Below are 18 T cell receptor beta chains sequenced from a single sample in a study of T-cell reconstitution after alpha-beta-depleted transplantation in children. For TCRbeta, the library was prepared with unique molecular identifiers. TCRdb called the PCR reads again in MiXCR, with one record for every CDR3 protein. The sample lists fewer than 250,000 distinct CDR3 sequences; approximately 15% were seen once. The sequences come from PBMCs, mostly from graft donor cells, collected 360 days after TCRalphabeta/CD19-depleted stem cell transplant. These receptors all stem from a male patient under 10 years old who had a stem cell transplant for acute lymphoblastic leukemia, so the T cells may come from the graft donor.

V and J are TRBV24-1 and TRBJ2-5, with TRBD1 as a possible D gene (5 bases). Trimming shortened V by 3 bases and J by 3 bases, and 10 bases separated the two germline ends. CDR3 size: 14 residues. Looked up from germline, CDR1 is KGHDR and CDR2 is SFDVKD. For the CDR3, the DNA is TGTGCCACCAGTGATAATCAGGGAAAAGAGACCCAGTACTTC. This sequence encodes CATSDNQGKETQYF.

J is TRBJ2-1 and V is TRBV25-1; possible D gene TRBD2, 5 bases. CDR1 is MGHDK and CDR2 is SYGVNS in the germline V gene. The CDR3 is made up of 14 amino acids. Trimming stripped 2 bases from V and 4 bases from J, with 9 bases between. The CDR3 bases are TGTGCCAGCAGTGAAAGCCGGGGATACAATGAGCAGTTCTTC. Amino acids: CASSESRGYNEQFF.

The chain uses TRBV4-2 and TRBJ2-2; 7 positions agree with TRBD2. CDR1 and CDR2 from the germline V gene are LGHNA and YNFKEQ. The CDR3 runs 16 residues. V lost 1 base to trimming and J lost 3 bases; unmatched junction nucleotides: 5. CDR3 nucleotide sequence: TGTGCCAGCAGCCAAGTTGGACTAGGAGACACCGGGGAGCTGTTTTTT. It specifies CASSQVGLGDTGELFF.

This clonotype was observed a few times. The chain links TRBV12-3 or TRBV12-4 to TRBJ2-7; 8 bases agree with TRBD2. This CDR3 comprises 17 residues. V gave up 5 bases and J gave up 1 base; unmatched junction bases: 13. For the CDR3, the DNA is TGTGCCAGCAGTCCCCCCCGACTTAGCGGGGAATCCTACGAGCAGTACTTC. This codes for CASSPPRLSGESYEQYF.

This clonotype was counted only a few times. The chain is built from TRBV9 and TRBJ2-5; TRBD2 might be the D (5 bases). Trimming left V 0 bases short and J 3 bases short, with 21 bases between. From germline, CDR1 is SGDLS and CDR2 YYNGEE. CDR3 length: 18 residues. CDR3 nucleotide sequence: TGTGCCAGCAGCGTAGGTTATGGGGAGACACCCGGTGAAGAGACCCAGTACTTC. It specifies CASSVGYGETPGEETQYF.

This clonotype was counted at least ten times. The J gene is TRBJ2-1, the V gene TRBV5-1; D unresolved. Trimming took 1 base from V and 6 from J, leaving 8 bases between them. The CDR3 is made up of 13 amino acids. Germline values: CDR1 SGHRS, CDR2 YFSETQ. CDR3 residues: CASSLPSGNEQFF. The CDR3 DNA is TGCGCCAGCAGCTTGCCGTCGGGCAATGAGCAGTTCTTC.

This chain connects TRBV2 to TRBJ2-3, with 10 bases matching TRBD1. The V gene's germline CDR1 is SNHLY and CDR2 FYNNEI. CDR3 length: 14 amino acids. V was clipped by 7 bases and J by 6 bases; unmatched bases: 7. In DNA, the CDR3 is TGTGCCAGCATCGACAGGGGGCTGACGGATACGCAGTATTTT. Amino acid sequence: CASIDRGLTDTQYF.

This clonotype was observed at least ten times. The rearrangement uses TRBV12-3 or TRBV12-4 and TRBJ1-4; tentative D call: TRBD1 (6 bases). This CDR3 is 13 amino acids long. The ends were cut back, 5 bases at V and 8 bases at J, with 12 bases in the middle. The DNA for the CDR3 is TGTGCCAGCAGTCCGGGGGCAGGGGAAAAACTGTTTTTT. It yields the protein CASSPGAGEKLFF.

This clonotype has only a few counts. The J gene is TRBJ2-2, the V gene TRBV7-6, with D possibly being TRBD2 (5 bases). V dropped 1 base and J dropped 5 bases, with 14 bases sitting between them. The CDR3 consists of 16 residues. The germline V gene encodes CDR1 SGHVS and CDR2 FNYEAQ. CDR3 DNA: TGTGCCAGCAGCTTAGGACCCTTCGGAGGTACCGGGGAGCTGTTTTTT. Translating it yields CASSLGPFGGTGELFF. Variable domain in full (rest from reference TRBV7-6 and TRBJ2-2): GAGVSQSPRYKVTKRGQDVALRCDPISGHVSLYWYRQALGQGPEFLTYFNYEAQQDKSGLPNDRFSAERPEGSISTLTIQRTEQRDSAMYRCASSLGPFGGTGELFFGEGSRLTVL.

This clonotype came up a few times. The V gene is TRBV7-8, the J gene TRBJ1-5; 10 bases fit TRBD1. V shed 2 bases, J shed 6 bases, and the junction held 4 bases outside the gene matches. The CDR3 has 15 amino acids. The V gene's germline CDR1 is SGHVS and CDR2 FQNEAQ. CDR3 in DNA: TGTGCCAGCAGCTTAAACGGACAGGGGGGTCAGCCCCAGCATTTT. Its translation: CASSLNGQGGQPQHF.

The chain uses TRBV5-4 and TRBJ1-1; no reliable D call. The germline CDR1 and CDR2 sequences are SGHNT and YYREEE (reference sequence). CDR3 length: 13 amino acids. V gave up 0 bases and J gave up 8 bases, with 11 bases separating them. The CDR3 here is CASSLAPRIEAFF. CDR3 in DNA: TGTGCCAGCAGCTTGGCCCCAAGGATCGAAGCTTTCTTT.

This sequence joins TRBV3-1 and TRBJ2-7, with D possibly being TRBD1 (5 bases). The CDR3 contains 15 residues. V was shortened by 2 bases and J by 0 bases, with 11 bases between the two germline ends. The germline gives CDR1 LGHDT, CDR2 YNNKEL (reference sequence). The CDR3 DNA reads TGTGCCAGCAGCCAATCACAGGTTAGCTCCTACGAGCAGTACTTC. Its protein product is CASSQSQVSSYEQYF.

This CDR3 is CASSQNQGVNGYTF. For the CDR3, the DNA is TGTGCCAGCAGCCAGAACCAGGGGGTTAATGGCTACACCTTC. J is TRBJ1-2 and V is TRBV3-1; TRBD1 matches at 7 bases. Germline loops: CDR1 LGHDT, CDR2 YNNKEL (reference sequence). CDR3 length: 14 amino acids. V shed 3 bases and J 6 bases; nucleotides not matched to a gene: 7. Complete variable domain (other parts from reference TRBV3-1 and TRBJ1-2): DTAVSQTPKYLVTQMGNDKSIKCEQNLGHDTMYWYKQDSKKFLKIMFSYNNKELIINETVPNRFSPKSPDKAHLNLHINSLELGDSAVYFCASSQNQGVNGYTFGSGTRLTVV.

This chain connects TRBV4-3 to TRBJ2-2, with D tentatively TRBD2 (6 bases). Germline V lookup: CDR1 LGHNA, CDR2 YSLEER. V gave up 3 bases and J gave up 3 bases, with 23 bases separating them. The CDR3 is 19 amino acids. The CDR3 reads CASSHQLGGDRRHTGELFF. As DNA, the CDR3 is TGCGCCAGCAGCCACCAACTAGGCGGGGATCGCCGGCACACCGGGGAGCTGTTTTTT.

The rearrangement uses TRBV28 and TRBJ2-7; the D gene is possibly TRBD1 (6 bases). The germline V gene has CDR1 MDHEN and CDR2 SYDVKM. Trimming cost V 4 bases and J 1 base, with 14 bases left between them. This CDR3 comprises 15 residues. CDR3 residues: CASSSPAGVSYEQYF. For the CDR3, the DNA is TGTGCCAGCAGTTCCCCGGCAGGGGTGTCCTACGAGCAGTACTTC.

The chain carries TRBV5-1 and TRBJ1-5; D is unclear. Trimming shortened V by 4 bases and J by 0 bases, and 11 bases separated the two germline ends. Per germline, CDR1 SGHRS and CDR2 YFSETQ. This CDR3 comprises 15 residues. Here the CDR3 reads CASSVASNSNQPQHF. CDR3 sequence (DNA): TGCGCCAGCAGCGTAGCTTCGAATAGCAATCAGCCCCAGCATTTT.

The rearrangement links TRBV15 to TRBJ1-3, with D unresolved. The CDR3 is 14 amino acids. Germline-derived CDR1 and CDR2 are LNHNV and YYDKDF (reference sequence). V lost 4 bases and J lost 0, with 7 bases in between. The CDR3 nucleotides read TGTGCCACCAGCACGGTCAGCTCTGGAAACACCATATATTTT. Translation gives CATSTVSSGNTIYF.

This clonotype has just a few counts. This rearrangement joins TRBV4-1 to TRBJ1-1, with D possibly TRBD1 on 6 matching bases. V shed 3 bases and J shed 4 bases, with 15 bases lying between them. CDR1 is MGHRA and CDR2 is YSYEKL in the germline V gene. This CDR3 comprises 15 residues. Here the CDR3 DNA reads TGCGCCAGCAGCCAGAGAGGAGGGGGGATCACTGAAGCTTTCTTT. It translates to CASSQRGGGITEAFF.